These T cell receptor beta chains were read from a single sample in a study of cytomegalovirus exposure and HLA in healthy donors. Method: immunoSEQ multiplex PCR; TCRdb's copy keeps in-frame clones and lacks some. The sample has 95,000 to 150,000 clones; around nine tenths are singletons. The sequencing sample was made of PBMCs. The receptors originated from a woman aged 18-29 years in good health and CMV-seropositive. Both conserved end residues are part of each CDR3. D genes are given only for firm matches. Not all rows give a size; the values are once, few, many and, for expanded clones, a class.

CDR3 length: 14; V gene: TRBV6-5; D gene: -; clone size: -; J gene: TRBJ2-7; CDR3 protein: CASSSRTLVYEQYF; CDR3 DNA: TGTGCCAGCAGTTCCCGGACACTCGTCTACGAGCAGTACTTC
CDR3 length: 18; V gene: TRBV4-3; D gene: -; clone size: -; J gene: TRBJ1-3; CDR3 protein: CASSQDLRGRISGNTIYF; CDR3 DNA: TGCGCCAGCAGCCAAGATCTCCGCGGCAGAATCTCTGGAAACACCATATATTTT
CDR3 length: 14; V gene: TRBV30; D gene: -; clone size: -; J gene: TRBJ2-3; CDR3 protein: CAWSDRPSTDTQYF; CDR3 DNA: TGTGCCTGGAGTGACAGACCTAGCACAGATACGCAGTATTTT
CDR3 length: 15; V gene: TRBV7-9; D gene: -; clone size: -; J gene: TRBJ1-2; CDR3 protein: CASSPTGSVGYGYTF; CDR3 DNA: TGTGCCAGCAGCCCGACAGGCTCTGTGGGCTATGGCTACACCTTC
CDR3 length: 14; V gene: TRBV6-6; D gene: -; clone size: -; J gene: TRBJ2-5; CDR3 protein: CASSYSPSQETQYF; CDR3 DNA: TGTGCCAGCAGTTACTCGCCGAGCCAAGAGACCCAGTACTTC
CDR3 length: 15; V gene: TRBV10-3; D gene: -; clone size: -; J gene: TRBJ1-6; CDR3 protein: CAISDPSADNSPLHF; CDR3 DNA: TGTGCCATCAGTGATCCCAGCGCCGATAATTCACCCCTCCACTTT
CDR3 length: 14; V gene: TRBV7-8; D gene: -; clone size: -; J gene: TRBJ2-3; CDR3 protein: CASSLGLTTDTQYF; CDR3 DNA: TGTGCCAGCAGCTTAGGACTTACCACAGATACGCAGTATTTT
CDR3 length: 16; V gene: TRBV9; D gene: -; clone size: -; J gene: TRBJ1-5; CDR3 protein: CASSPGGGTGNQPQHF; CDR3 DNA: TGTGCCAGCAGCCCCGGGGGAGGGACTGGCAATCAGCCCCAGCATTTT
CDR3 length: 16; V gene: TRBV5-1; D gene: TRBD1; clone size: -; J gene: TRBJ1-1; CDR3 protein: CASSKGQGAGSTEAFF; CDR3 DNA: TGCGCCAGCAGCAAGGGACAGGGGGCTGGAAGCACTGAAGCTTTCTTT
CDR3 length: 15; V gene: TRBV7-2; D gene: TRBD1; clone size: -; J gene: TRBJ1-5; CDR3 protein: CASSLSSGGGQPQHF; CDR3 DNA: TGTGCCAGCAGCTTAAGCTCAGGGGGCGGCCAGCCCCAGCATTTT
CDR3 length: 15; V gene: TRBV13; D gene: -; clone size: -; J gene: TRBJ2-2; CDR3 protein: CASSSRQVGTGELFF; CDR3 DNA: TGTGCCAGCAGCTCCCGACAGGTGGGCACCGGGGAGCTGTTTTTT
CDR3 length: 15; V gene: TRBV4-1; D gene: TRBD1; clone size: -; J gene: TRBJ1-2; CDR3 protein: CASSQVGQRTYGYTF; CDR3 DNA: TGCGCCAGCAGCCAAGTGGGACAGAGAACCTATGGCTACACCTTC
CDR3 length: 14; V gene: TRBV4-3; D gene: TRBD2; clone size: -; J gene: TRBJ2-7; CDR3 protein: CASSQDSGTYEQYF; CDR3 DNA: TGCGCCAGCAGCCAAGATAGCGGGACCTACGAGCAGTACTTC
CDR3 length: 16; V gene: TRBV7-2; D gene: TRBD1; clone size: -; J gene: TRBJ2-3; CDR3 protein: CASSQRTGGVTDTQYF; CDR3 DNA: TGTGCCAGCAGCCAGAGGACAGGGGGCGTCACAGATACGCAGTATTTT
CDR3 length: 16; V gene: TRBV4-1; D gene: -; clone size: -; J gene: TRBJ1-4; CDR3 protein: CASSQAHRRNNEKLFF; CDR3 DNA: TGCGCCAGCAGCCAGGCCCACAGGAGAAATAATGAAAAACTGTTTTTT
CDR3 length: 16; V gene: TRBV9; D gene: TRBD2; clone size: -; J gene: TRBJ2-3; CDR3 protein: CASSPGTSGSADTQYF; CDR3 DNA: TGTGCCAGCAGCCCCGGGACTAGCGGGAGCGCAGATACGCAGTATTTT
CDR3 length: 15; V gene: TRBV30; D gene: TRBD1; clone size: -; J gene: TRBJ2-1; CDR3 protein: CACPSRGQGSSEQFF; CDR3 DNA: TGTGCCTGCCCCTCTCGCGGACAGGGGAGTAGTGAGCAGTTCTTC
CDR3 length: 15; V gene: TRBV21-1; D gene: -; clone size: -; J gene: TRBJ1-5; CDR3 protein: CASSKTRLKIQPQHF; CDR3 DNA: TGTGCCAGCAGCAAAACAAGACTGAAGATTCAGCCCCAGCATTTT
CDR3 length: 13; V gene: TRBV29-1; D gene: -; clone size: -; J gene: TRBJ1-5; CDR3 protein: CSASPGKGQPQHF; CDR3 DNA: TGCAGCGCTTCACCGGGGAAGGGTCAGCCCCAGCATTTT
CDR3 length: 13; V gene: TRBV15; D gene: -; clone size: -; J gene: TRBJ2-7; CDR3 protein: CATSRGASYEQYF; CDR3 DNA: TGTGCCACCAGCAGGGGGGCGTCCTACGAGCAGTACTTC
CDR3 length: 15; V gene: TRBV6-1; D gene: TRBD1; clone size: once; J gene: TRBJ1-2; CDR3 protein: CASSAPGQGMFGYTF; CDR3 DNA: TGTGCCAGCAGTGCACCGGGACAGGGGATGTTTGGCTACACCTTC
CDR3 length: 15; V gene: TRBV7-3; D gene: -; clone size: -; J gene: TRBJ2-6; CDR3 protein: CASSLQGAGANVLTF; CDR3 DNA: TGTGCCAGCAGCTTACAGGGCGCCGGGGCCAACGTCCTGACTTTC
CDR3 length: 15; V gene: TRBV27; D gene: -; clone size: few; J gene: TRBJ2-2; CDR3 protein: CASSLWSLDTGELFF; CDR3 DNA: TGTGCCAGCAGTTTATGGAGCCTGGACACCGGGGAGCTGTTTTTT
CDR3 length: 18; V gene: TRBV5-6; D gene: TRBD1; clone size: -; J gene: TRBJ1-4; CDR3 protein: CASSFTPQGGTTNEKLFF; CDR3 DNA: TGTGCCAGCAGCTTCACACCCCAGGGGGGAACAACTAATGAAAAACTGTTTTTT
CDR3 length: 16; V gene: TRBV7-9; D gene: -; clone size: -; J gene: TRBJ2-1; CDR3 protein: CASSVPQGTLNNEQFF; CDR3 DNA: TGTGCCAGCAGCGTCCCGCAGGGGACCCTCAACAATGAGCAGTTCTTC